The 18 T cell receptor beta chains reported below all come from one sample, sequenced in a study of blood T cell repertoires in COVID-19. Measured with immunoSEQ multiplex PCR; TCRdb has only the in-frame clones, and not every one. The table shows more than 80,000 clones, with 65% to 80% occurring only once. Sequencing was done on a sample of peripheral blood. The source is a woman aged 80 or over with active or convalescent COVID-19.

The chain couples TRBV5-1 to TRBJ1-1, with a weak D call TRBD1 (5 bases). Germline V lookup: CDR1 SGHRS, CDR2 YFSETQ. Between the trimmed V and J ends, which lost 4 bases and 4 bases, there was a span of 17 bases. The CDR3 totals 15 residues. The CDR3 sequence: CASSLQGGDATEAFF. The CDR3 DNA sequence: TGCGCCAGCAGCCTCCAGGGAGGCGATGCCACTGAAGCTTTCTTT.

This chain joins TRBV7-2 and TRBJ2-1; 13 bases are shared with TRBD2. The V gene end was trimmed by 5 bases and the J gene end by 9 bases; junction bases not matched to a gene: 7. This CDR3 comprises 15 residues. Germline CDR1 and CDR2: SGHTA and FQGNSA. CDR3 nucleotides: TGTGCCAGCAGCCTGGGGACTAGCGGGGAGGGTGAGCAGTTCTTC. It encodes CASSLGTSGEGEQFF.

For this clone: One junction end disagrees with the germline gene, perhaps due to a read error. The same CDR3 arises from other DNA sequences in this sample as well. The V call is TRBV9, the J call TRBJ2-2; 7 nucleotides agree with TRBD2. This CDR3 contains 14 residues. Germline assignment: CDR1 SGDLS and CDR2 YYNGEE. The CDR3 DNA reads TGTGCCAGCAGCGTATCGAGCGGGGCCGGAGAGCTGTTTTTT. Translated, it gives CASSVSSGAGELFF.

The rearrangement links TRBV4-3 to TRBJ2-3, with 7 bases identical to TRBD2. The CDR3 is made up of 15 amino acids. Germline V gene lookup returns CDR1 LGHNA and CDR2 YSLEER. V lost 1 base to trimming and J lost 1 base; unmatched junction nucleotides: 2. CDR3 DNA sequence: TGCGCCAGCAGCCAAGTGGGGGGGGGCACAGATACGCAGTATTTT. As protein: CASSQVGGGTDTQYF.

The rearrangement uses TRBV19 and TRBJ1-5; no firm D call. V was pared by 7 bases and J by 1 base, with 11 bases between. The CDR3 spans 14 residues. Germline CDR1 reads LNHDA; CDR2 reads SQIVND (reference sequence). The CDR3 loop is CASTEGPSNQPQHF. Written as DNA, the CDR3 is TGTGCCAGTACTGAGGGCCCGAGCAATCAGCCCCAGCATTTT.

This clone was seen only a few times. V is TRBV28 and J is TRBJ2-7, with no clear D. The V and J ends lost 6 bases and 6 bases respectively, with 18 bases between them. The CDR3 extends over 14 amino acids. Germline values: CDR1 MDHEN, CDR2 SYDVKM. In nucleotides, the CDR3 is TGTGCCAGCAGCCTCGCGCTGTCGCCTTTCGAGCAGTACTTC. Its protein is CASSLALSPFEQYF. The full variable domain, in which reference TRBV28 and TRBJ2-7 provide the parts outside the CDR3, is DVKVTQSSRYLVKRTGEKVFLECVQDMDHENMFWYRQDPGLGLRLIYFSYDVKMKEKGDIPEGYSVSREKKERFSLILESASTNQTSMYLCASSLALSPFEQYFGPGTRLTVT.

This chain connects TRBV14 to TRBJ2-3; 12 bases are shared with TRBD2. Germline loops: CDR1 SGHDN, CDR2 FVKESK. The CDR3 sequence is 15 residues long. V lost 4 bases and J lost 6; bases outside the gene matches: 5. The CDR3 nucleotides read TGTGCCAGCAGCCCTCTAGCGGGGGGGCGGGATACGCAGTATTTT. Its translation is CASSPLAGGRDTQYF.

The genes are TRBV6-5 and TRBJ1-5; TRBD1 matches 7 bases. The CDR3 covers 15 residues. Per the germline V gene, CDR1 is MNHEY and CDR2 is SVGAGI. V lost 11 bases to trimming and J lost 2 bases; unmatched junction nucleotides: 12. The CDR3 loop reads CAGSQGVGGNQPQHF. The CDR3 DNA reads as TGTGCCGGAAGTCAGGGGGTAGGTGGCAATCAGCCCCAGCATTTT.

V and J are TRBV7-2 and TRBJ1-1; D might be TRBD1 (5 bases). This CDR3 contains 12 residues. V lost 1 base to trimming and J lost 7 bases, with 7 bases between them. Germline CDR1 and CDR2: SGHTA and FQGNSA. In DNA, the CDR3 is TGTGCCAGCAGCTTAGACAGGCTTGAAGCTTTCTTT. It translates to CASSLDRLEAFF.

The CDR3 DNA is TGTGCCAGCAGAGCCGGCTACAATGAGCAGTTCTTC. This sequence encodes CASRAGYNEQFF. The J gene is TRBJ2-1, the V gene TRBV27; D gene unclear. V was shortened by 6 bases and J by 3 bases, with 6 bases between the two germline ends. CDR3 length: 12 residues. Germline V gene data show CDR1 as MNHEY and CDR2 as SMNVEV (reference sequence).

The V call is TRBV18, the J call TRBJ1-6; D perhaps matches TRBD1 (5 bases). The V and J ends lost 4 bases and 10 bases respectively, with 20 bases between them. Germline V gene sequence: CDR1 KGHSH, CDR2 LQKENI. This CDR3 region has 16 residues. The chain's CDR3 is CASSQEEQALGSPLHF. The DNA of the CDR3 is TGTGCCAGCTCACAGGAAGAACAGGCCCTAGGGTCACCCCTCCACTTT.

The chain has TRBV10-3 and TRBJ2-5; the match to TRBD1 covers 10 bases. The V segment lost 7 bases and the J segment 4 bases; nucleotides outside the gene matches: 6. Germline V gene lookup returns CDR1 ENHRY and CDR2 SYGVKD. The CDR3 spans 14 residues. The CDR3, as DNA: TGTGCCATCAAGGGACAGGGGTTTCGAGAGACCCAGTACTTC. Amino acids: CAIKGQGFRETQYF.

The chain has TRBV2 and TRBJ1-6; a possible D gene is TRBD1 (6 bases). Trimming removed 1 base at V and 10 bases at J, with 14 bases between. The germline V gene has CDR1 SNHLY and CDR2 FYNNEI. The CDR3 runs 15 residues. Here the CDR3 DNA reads TGTGCCAGCAGTGAAGTTTCAGGGGCGAGCTCACCCCTCCACTTT. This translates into CASSEVSGASSPLHF.

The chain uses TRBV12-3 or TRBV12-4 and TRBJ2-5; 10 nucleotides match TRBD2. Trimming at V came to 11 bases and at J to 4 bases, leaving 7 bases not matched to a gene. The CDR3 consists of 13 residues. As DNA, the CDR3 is TGTGCCGTCAGCGGGGGGGCAGGAGAGACCCAGTACTTC. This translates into CAVSGGAGETQYF.

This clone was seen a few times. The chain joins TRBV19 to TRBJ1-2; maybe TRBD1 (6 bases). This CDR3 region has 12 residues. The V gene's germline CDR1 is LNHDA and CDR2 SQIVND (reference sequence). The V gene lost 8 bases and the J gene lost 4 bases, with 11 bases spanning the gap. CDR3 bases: TGTGCCAGTCCTGGGGGCACCTATGGCTACACCTTC. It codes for CASPGGTYGYTF.

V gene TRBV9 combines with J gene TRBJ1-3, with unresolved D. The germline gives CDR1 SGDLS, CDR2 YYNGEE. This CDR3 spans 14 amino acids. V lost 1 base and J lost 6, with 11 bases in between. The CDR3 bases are TGTGCCAGCAGCGTATCATGGCGGGAAAACACCATATATTTT. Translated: CASSVSWRENTIYF. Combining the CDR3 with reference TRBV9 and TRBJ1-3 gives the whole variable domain DSGVTQTPKHLITATGQRVTLRCSPRSGDLSVYWYQQSLDQGLQFLIQYYNGEERAKGNILERFSAQQFPDLHSELNLSSLELGDSALYFCASSVSWRENTIYFGEGSWLTVV.

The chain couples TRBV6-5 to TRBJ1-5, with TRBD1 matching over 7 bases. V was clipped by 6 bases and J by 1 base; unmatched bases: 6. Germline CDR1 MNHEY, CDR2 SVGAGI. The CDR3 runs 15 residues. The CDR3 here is CASSLTGASNQPQHF. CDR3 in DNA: TGTGCCAGCAGCTTAACAGGGGCGAGCAATCAGCCCCAGCATTTT.

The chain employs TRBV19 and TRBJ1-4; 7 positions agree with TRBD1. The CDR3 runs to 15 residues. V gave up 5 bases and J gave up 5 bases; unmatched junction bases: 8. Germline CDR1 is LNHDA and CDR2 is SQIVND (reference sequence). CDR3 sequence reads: CASSSRTGENEKLFF. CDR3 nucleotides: TGTGCCAGTAGTTCAAGGACAGGAGAAAATGAAAAACTGTTTTTT.